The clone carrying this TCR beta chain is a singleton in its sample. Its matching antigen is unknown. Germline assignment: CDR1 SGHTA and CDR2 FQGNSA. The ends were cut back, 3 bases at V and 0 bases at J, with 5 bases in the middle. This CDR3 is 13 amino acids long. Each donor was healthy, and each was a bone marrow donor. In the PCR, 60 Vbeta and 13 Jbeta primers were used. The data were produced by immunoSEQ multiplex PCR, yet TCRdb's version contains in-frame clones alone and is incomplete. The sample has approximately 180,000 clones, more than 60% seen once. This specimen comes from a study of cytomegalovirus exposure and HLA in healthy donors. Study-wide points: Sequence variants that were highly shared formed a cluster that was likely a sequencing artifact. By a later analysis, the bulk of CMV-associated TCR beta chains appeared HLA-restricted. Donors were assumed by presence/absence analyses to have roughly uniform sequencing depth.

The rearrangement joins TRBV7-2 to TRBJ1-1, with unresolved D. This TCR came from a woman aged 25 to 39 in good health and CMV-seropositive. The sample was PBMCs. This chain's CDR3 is CASSFEMNTEAFF. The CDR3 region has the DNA TGTGCCAGCAGCTTTGAGATGAACACTGAAGCTTTCTTT.